The rows below give T cell receptor beta chains drawn from one sample of a study of tumor-infiltrating lymphocytes in primary liver carcinoma. TCRdb independently ran MiXCR on the multiplex PCR reads; one entry per CDR3 protein. The table lists about 350,000 distinct CDR3 sequences, approximately 64% of them singletons. The sample taken for sequencing was peripheral blood. The receptor source for this set is a man in his forties with primary liver carcinoma and hepatitis B virus infection. The CDR3 runs from the conserved cysteine through the conserved F or W. A D gene is named only where the DNA matches it firmly. Clone size is not always given. Where it is, it says once, few, many or a class for expanded clones.

D gene	clone size	V gene	J gene	CDR3 protein	CDR3 DNA
NA	NA	TRBV11-2	TRBJ2-1	CASNPQREGLSEQFF	TGTGCCAGCAACCCCCAGCGAGAGGGATTGAGTGAGCAGTTCTTC
TRBD1	many	TRBV4-1	TRBJ2-5	CASSQVGGQVETQYF	TGCGCCAGCAGCCAAGTGGGCGGACAGGTGGAGACCCAGTACTTC
TRBD2	NA	TRBV11-2	TRBJ2-7	CASIPSSDTSEGEQYF	TGTGCCAGCATCCCCTCGTCGGACACTAGCGAGGGCGAGCAGTACTTC
NA	NA	TRBV14	TRBJ2-6	CVSSQAGGVSVLTF	TGTGTCAGCAGCCAAGCGGGCGGGGTGTCCGTCCTGACTTTC
TRBD1	NA	TRBV11-1	TRBJ2-7	CACSLTQGAHYEQYF	TGTGCCTGCAGCTTAACTCAGGGGGCCCACTACGAGCAGTACTTT
NA	many	TRBV29-1	TRBJ2-2	CSVELGGPNTGELFF	TGCAGCGTTGAATTGGGAGGCCCGAACACCGGGGAGCTGTTTTTT
NA	few	TRBV10-1	TRBJ1-1	CASSESGLPTEAFF	TGCGCCAGCAGTGAGTCGGGACTTCCCACTGAAGCTTTCTTT
NA	few	TRBV5-6	TRBJ1-2	CASSFLDRGYTF	TGTGCCAGCAGCTTCCTAGACAGAGGCTACACCTTC
NA	NA	TRBV5-4	TRBJ2-5	CASSLARQQETQYF	TGTGCCAGCAGCTTGGCCCGTCAGCAAGAGACCCAGTACTTC
TRBD2	many	TRBV6-1	TRBJ2-1	CASGTSGNNEQFF	TGTGCCAGCGGGACTAGCGGTAACAATGAGCAGTTCTTC
TRBD2	NA	TRBV5-4	TRBJ2-5	CTSSWTSGRARSGETQYF	TGTACCAGCAGTTGGACTAGCGGGAGGGCACGATCGGGGGAGACCCAGTACTTC
NA	NA	TRBV2	TRBJ2-5	CASSAVETQYF	TGTGCCAGCAGTGCGGTGGAGACCCAGTACTTC
NA	NA	TRBV11-3	TRBJ2-5	CASSWGSQGSQYF	TGTGCCAGCAGCTGGGGATCCCAAGGGTCCCAGTACTTC
TRBD2	many	TRBV29-1	TRBJ2-3	CSVDRGADTQYF	TGCAGCGTTGACCGGGGGGCAGATACGCAGTATTTT
TRBD1	few	TRBV12-3/TRBV12-4	TRBJ1-1	CASSPGQGLFVEAFF	TGTGCCAGCAGTCCCGGACAGGGTCTGTTTGTTGAAGCTTTCTTT
TRBD2	NA	TRBV5-6	TRBJ2-3	CASSWGTSESLDTQYF	TGTGCCAGCAGCTGGGGGACTAGCGAGAGTTTGGATACGCAGTATTTT
TRBD2	many	TRBV6-2/TRBV6-3	TRBJ2-2	CASSYRYPSGTLSNTGELFF	TGTGCCAGCAGTTACCGCTATCCTAGCGGGACCCTCTCGAACACCGGGGAGCTGTTTTTT
NA	many	TRBV6-2/TRBV6-3	TRBJ2-2	CASSPRFAGWAGELFF	TGTGCCAGCAGTCCCCGTTTTGCGGGTTGGGCCGGGGAGCTGTTTTTT
NA	few	TRBV6-6	TRBJ2-1	CASSYLGPPGNEQFF	TGTGCCAGCAGTTACTTAGGGCCCCCGGGTAATGAGCAGTTCTTC
NA	NA	TRBV4-3	TRBJ2-1	CASSQAPLTTVVEQLF	TGCGCCAGCAGCCAAGCCCCATTGACGACAGTGGTTGAGCAGCTCTTC
NA	many	TRBV10-3	TRBJ2-7	CAISEPGTLNNEQYF	TGTGCCATCAGTGAGCCCGGGACACTCAACAACGAGCAGTACTTC
NA	many	TRBV6-2/TRBV6-3	TRBJ2-2	CASTKFVGELFF	TGTGCCAGCACTAAGTTCGTTGGGGAGCTGTTTTTT
TRBD2	many	TRBV4-1	TRBJ2-5	CASSPGLAGQETQYF	TGCGCCAGCAGCCCGGGACTAGCGGGACAAGAGACCCAGTACTTC
NA	NA	TRBV11-3	TRBJ2-1	CASSSRRAALDEQFF	TGTGCCAGTAGCTCTAGGAGGGCCGCACTCGATGAGCAGTTCTTC
TRBD2	many	TRBV6-5	TRBJ2-1	CASSYAGGGHEQFF	TGTGCCAGCAGTTACGCGGGAGGGGGGCATGAGCAGTTCTTC
NA	many	TRBV6-6	TRBJ2-2	CASRHNTGELFF	TGTGCCAGCAGACACAACACCGGGGAGCTGTTTTTT
NA	few	TRBV4-1	TRBJ2-2	CASSHADSAGPGELFF	TGCGCCAGCAGCCACGCCGACAGCGCAGGGCCCGGGGAGCTGTTTTTT
TRBD1	many	TRBV5-5	TRBJ1-1	CASSFWTGSNTEAFF	TGTGCCAGCAGCTTTTGGACAGGGTCGAACACTGAAGCTTTCTTT
TRBD2	few	TRBV6-1	TRBJ2-7	CASSDVLAGYEQYF	TGTGCCAGCAGTGATGTGCTAGCGGGCTACGAGCAGTACTTC
TRBD2	once	TRBV5-1	TRBJ2-7	CASSTSGGSMRNEQYF	TGCGCCAGCAGTACCTCCGGCGGGAGCATGCGCAATGAGCAGTACTTC
NA	NA	TRBV29-1	TRBJ1-1	CSVGWGTNTEAFF	TGCAGCGTCGGATGGGGTACGAACACTGAAGCTTTCTTT
TRBD2	NA	TRBV11-2	TRBJ2-5	CVSSLVFGTRLQETQYF	TGTGTCAGCAGCTTAGTATTCGGGACTAGACTACAAGAAACCCAGTACTTC
NA	NA	TRBV6-5	TRBJ2-7	CASSLIAEARHEQYF	TGTGCCAGCAGCTTGATCGCGGAGGCCCGCCACGAGCAGTACTTC
NA	NA	TRBV11-2	TRBJ1-5	CASSEGQKNSKQPQHF	TGTGCCAGCAGCGAAGGGCAAAAAAATAGCAAACAGCCCCAGCATTTT
TRBD1	many	TRBV28	TRBJ1-4	CASSPPRDRARVKLFF	TGTGCCAGCAGTCCCCCGCGGGACAGGGCAAGGGTAAAACTGTTTTTT
TRBD1	once	TRBV11-2	TRBJ1-5	CASSLGDRVANQPQHF	TGTGCCAGCAGCTTGGGGGACAGAGTAGCCAATCAGCCCCAGCATTTT
NA	many	TRBV11-2	TRBJ2-7	CASSLGEGPYYEQYF	TGTGCCAGCAGCCTAGGTGAGGGACCCTACTACGAGCAGTACTTC
NA	NA	TRBV11-2	TRBJ2-5	CASSLYSLSYVQYF	TGTGCCAGCAGCTTATACAGCCTCTCCTACGTGCAGTATTTC
TRBD2	many	TRBV10-3	TRBJ2-7	CAISEIAGGEQYF	TGTGCCATCAGTGAGATAGCGGGAGGGGAGCAGTACTTC
TRBD1	many	TRBV12-3/TRBV12-4	TRBJ1-5	CASSRTGGGQPQHF	TGTGCCAGCAGTCGGACAGGGGGCGGTCAGCCCCAGCATTTT
NA	many	TRBV12-5	TRBJ1-2	CASGRGANYGYTF	TGTGCTAGTGGCCGGGGGGCCAACTATGGCTACACCTTC
NA	NA	TRBV5-5	TRBJ2-1	CANSLVGRANEQFF	TGTGCCAACAGCTTGGTTGGTCGAGCGAATGAGCAGTTCTTC
NA	once	TRBV11-2	TRBJ2-5	CASNRDQQETQYF	TGTGCCAGCAACCGGGACCAACAAGAGACCCAATACTTC
NA	few	TRBV10-2	TRBJ2-1	CASSEDLREASLYYNEQFF	TGCGCCAGCAGTGAGGACTTAAGGGAGGCGTCCCTCTACTACAATGAGCAGTTCTTC
NA	NA	TRBV6-1	TRBJ1-2	CASSDRNRVYGYTF	TGTGCCAGCAGTGATCGAAACAGGGTCTATGGCTACACCTTC
NA	NA	TRBV7-9	TRBJ2-2	CASSITSTGELFF	TGTGCCAGCAGCATCACAAGCACCGGGGAGCTGTTTTTT
NA	few	TRBV5-1	TRBJ2-7	CASSYGRFSSYEQYF	TGCGCCAGCAGTTACGGACGGTTTAGCTCCTACGAGCAGTACTTC
NA	few	TRBV6-7	TRBJ1-4	CASSYTQDGNEKLFF	TGTGCCAGCAGTTACACGCAGGATGGGAATGAAAAACTGTTTTTT